This note documents a single T cell receptor beta chain sequence. Antigen: not known. The data were taken from a study of T-cell reconstitution after alpha-beta-depleted transplantation in children. Study outcomes and limitations: The high TCRbeta diversity at day 60 in some patients came from surviving recipient T cells and thymic progenitors. Newly produced T cells mostly accounted for T-cell counts and diversity one year post-transplant. The origin of alpha-beta T cells about two months after transplant was reportedly several hundred expanded graft clones.

The ends lost 6 bases at V and 0 bases at J; junction bases unmatched: 5. CDR3 length: 16 amino acids. Using unique molecular identifiers, the investigators prepared the TCRbeta library. TCRdb re-derived calls from the PCR reads in MiXCR, one entry per CDR3 protein. The sample lists some 290,000 distinct CDR3 sequences; more than 20% were seen once. The rearrangement uses TRBV6-7 and TRBJ2-1; TRBD2 agrees at 10 bases. TRBV6-7 is classed as an ORF, of uncertain function. Sequencing used PBMCs, mostly from graft donor cells, obtained 180 days after TCRalphabeta/CD19-depleted stem cell transplant. The TCR originated in a male patient under 18 who had a stem cell transplant for acute lymphoblastic leukemia, so the T cells may come from the graft donor. Written as DNA, the CDR3 is TGTGCCAGCAGCTTTCCTAGCGGGAGCTCCTACAATGAGCAGTTCTTC. Protein sequence: CASSFPSGSSYNEQFF.